These 30 T cell receptor beta chains were sequenced from one sample in a study of blood T cell repertoires in COVID-19. Sequenced by immunoSEQ multiplex PCR; TCRdb stores in-frame clones only, minus some. Of about 150,000 clones detected, approximately 90% appear once; the ten largest clones hold under 3%. Sequencing used peripheral blood. The receptors were gathered from a man between 60 and 75 years old with active or convalescent COVID-19.

This chain links TRBV5-5 with TRBJ2-1, with D maybe TRBD2 (7 bases). Germline lookup yields CDR1 SGHKS and CDR2 YYEKEE (reference sequence). The CDR3 has 15 amino acids. Trimming cost V 2 bases and J 9 bases, with 18 bases left between them. CDR3 sequence reads: CASSFRQSRGAEQFF. As DNA, the CDR3 is TGTGCCAGCAGCTTTCGACAGTCCCGGGGGGCTGAGCAGTTCTTC. Based on the CDR3 plus reference TRBV5-5 and TRBJ2-1, the full variable domain is DAGVTQSPTHLIKTRGQQVTLRCSPISGHKSVSWYQQVLGQGPQFIFQYYEKEERGRGNFPDRFSARQFPNYSSELNVNALLLGDSALYLCASSFRQSRGAEQFFGPGTRLTVL.

This clone has more than one count but fewer than ten. The V gene is TRBV7-9, the J gene TRBJ1-4, with TRBD1 as a possible D gene (5 bases). Germline CDR1 SEHNR, CDR2 FQNEAQ (reference sequence). The V gene lost 5 bases and the J gene lost 5 bases, with 12 bases spanning the gap. The CDR3 is 14 amino acids. The CDR3 region has the DNA TGTGCCAGCAGCGCAAGCGGGGCCAATGAAAAACTGTTTTTT. Protein product: CASSASGANEKLFF.

V gene TRBV29-1 combines with J gene TRBJ2-3, with D perhaps matching TRBD2 (6 bases). CDR1 SQVTM and CDR2 ANQGSEA come from the germline V gene. This CDR3 spans 14 amino acids. Deletions cut 6 bases from V and 3 bases from J, with 16 bases between. CDR3 sequence reads: CSVGSYSLTDTQYF. The CDR3 nucleotides are TGCAGCGTCGGGAGTTACAGCTTAACAGATACGCAGTATTTT.

The genes are TRBV5-1 and TRBJ1-1; D is possibly TRBD1 (6 bases). The germline V and J ends were trimmed by 4 bases and 1 base, with 11 bases remaining between them. Germline values: CDR1 SGHRS, CDR2 YFSETQ. The CDR3 is 14 residues long. This CDR3 is CASSAGQKNTEAFF. CDR3 DNA: TGCGCCAGCAGCGCCGGACAGAAGAACACTGAAGCTTTCTTT.

The chain joins TRBV19 to TRBJ2-3; 7 bases agree with TRBD2. CDR1 is LNHDA, CDR2 SQIVND, per germline (reference sequence). CDR3 length: 15 residues. The trim removed 3 bases at V and 4 bases at J, leaving 7 bases unmatched. As DNA, the CDR3 is TGTGCCAGTAGTATCGTCGGGGGGTGGGCAGATACGCAGTATTTT. Translation: CASSIVGGWADTQYF.

The chain combines TRBV18 with TRBJ1-1; D may be TRBD1 (6 bases). Trimming shortened V by 5 bases and J by 0 bases, and 10 bases separated the two germline ends. The germline gives CDR1 KGHSH, CDR2 LQKENI. The CDR3 runs to 14 residues. The CDR3 loop is CASSWDNLNTEAFF. CDR3 sequence (DNA): TGTGCCAGCTCATGGGACAACTTGAACACTGAAGCTTTCTTT.

The chain combines TRBV28 with TRBJ2-2; maybe TRBD2 (5 bases). CDR1 MDHEN and CDR2 SYDVKM come from the germline V gene. The CDR3 has 13 amino acids. Trimming removed 6 bases from V and 6 bases from J, with 11 bases in between. CDR3 DNA sequence: TGTGCCAGCAGACCGAGGGTGGCCGGGGAGCTGTTTTTT. This translates into CASRPRVAGELFF.

The chain combines TRBV2 with TRBJ2-3; D is unresolved. Looked up from germline, CDR1 is SNHLY and CDR2 is FYNNEI. The CDR3 covers 15 residues. V lost 4 bases and J lost 4, with 15 bases in between. CDR3 sequence reads: CASSASPATADTQYF. The CDR3 DNA reads TGTGCCAGCAGTGCATCCCCCGCAACAGCAGATACGCAGTATTTT.

This clone was found a few times. CDR3 in amino acids: CASSLKSPLAVGRTEAFF. CDR3 DNA sequence: TGTGCCAGTAGCCTCAAGAGCCCTTTAGCCGTCGGAAGGACTGAAGCTTTCTTT. The rearrangement uses TRBV19 and TRBJ1-1; the D is unclear. The CDR3 loop spans 18 amino acids. V lost 6 bases, J lost 5 bases, and 28 bases lay in between. Germline assignment: CDR1 LNHDA and CDR2 SQIVND (reference sequence).

The rearrangement links TRBV24-1 to TRBJ2-3; TRBD1 agrees at 7 bases. Trimming cost V 4 bases and J 3 bases; bases outside gene matches: 6. Germline V gene lookup returns CDR1 KGHDR and CDR2 SFDVKD. There are 15 residues in the CDR3. The chain's CDR3 is CATSDPGTETDTQYF. The CDR3 bases are TGTGCCACCAGTGACCCCGGGACAGAAACAGATACGCAGTATTTT.

The chain has TRBV19 and TRBJ1-5; the D gene is possibly TRBD1 (6 bases). Trimming cost V 3 bases and J 7 bases, with 13 bases left between them. This CDR3 has 14 amino acids. Per germline, CDR1 LNHDA and CDR2 SQIVND (reference sequence). CDR3 in amino acids: CASSMRQVNQPQHF. In DNA, the CDR3 is TGTGCCAGTAGTATGCGACAGGTCAACCAGCCCCAGCATTTT. The full variable domain, in which reference TRBV19 and TRBJ1-5 provide the parts outside the CDR3, is DGGITQSPKYLFRKEGQNVTLSCEQNLNHDAMYWYRQDPGQGLRLIYYSQIVNDFQKGDIAEGYSVSREKKESFPLTVTSAQKNPTAFYLCASSMRQVNQPQHFGDGTRLSIL.

The chain couples TRBV4-1 to TRBJ2-7; 7 nucleotides line up with TRBD1. Germline V lookup: CDR1 MGHRA, CDR2 YSYEKL. V lost 1 base and J lost 1; bases outside the gene matches: 1. The CDR3 consists of 14 residues. CDR3 region: CASSQAGQSYEQYF. CDR3 DNA: TGCGCCAGCAGCCAAGCGGGACAGTCCTACGAGCAGTACTTC.

V usage is TRBV18 and J usage is TRBJ2-5; 9 bases are a match to TRBD2. Germline assignment: CDR1 KGHSH and CDR2 LQKENI. This CDR3 is 15 amino acids long. Trimming at V came to 3 bases and at J to 1 base, leaving 3 bases not matched to a gene. In DNA form, the CDR3 reads TGTGCCAGCTCACCCCCACTAGCGGGCCAAGAGACCCAGTACTTC. Its translation is CASSPPLAGQETQYF.

This clone was recorded once. The J gene is TRBJ2-6, the V gene TRBV6-1; TRBD2 might be the D (5 bases). This CDR3 is built from 16 residues. The V end was cut by 0 bases, the J end by 2 bases, with 8 bases between. Germline assignment: CDR1 MNHNS and CDR2 SASEGT. The CDR3 sequence: CASSEAGVTGANVLTF. The DNA of the CDR3 is TGTGCCAGCAGTGAAGCGGGAGTAACTGGGGCCAACGTCCTGACTTTC.

This clone was detected ten times or more. This chain uses TRBV11-2 with TRBJ2-7; perhaps TRBD1 as D (5 bases). CDR1 is SGHAT and CDR2 is FQNNGV in the germline V gene. The CDR3 runs to 13 residues. The V gene lost 6 bases and the J gene lost 2 bases, with 11 bases spanning the gap. The CDR3 reads CASSLQTAYEQYF. DNA for the CDR3: TGTGCCAGCAGTCTTCAGACAGCCTACGAGCAGTACTTC.

This rearrangement joins TRBV19 to TRBJ2-4, with D tentatively TRBD1 (6 bases). V shed 1 base and J shed 2 bases, with 6 bases lying between them. The V gene's germline CDR1 is LNHDA and CDR2 SQIVND (reference sequence). CDR3 size: 14 residues. CDR3 sequence: CASSIGGPKNIQYF. Written as DNA, the CDR3 is TGTGCCAGTAGTATAGGGGGGCCCAAAAACATTCAGTACTTC.

The chain links TRBV4-1 to TRBJ1-1; D is possibly TRBD1 (5 bases). Germline CDR1 MGHRA, CDR2 YSYEKL. V lost 0 bases to trimming and J lost 2 bases, with 13 bases between them. CDR3 length: 16 amino acids. As DNA, the CDR3 is TGCGCCAGCAGCCAAGATCGTTACAGGATTAACACTGAAGCTTTCTTT. Protein sequence: CASSQDRYRINTEAFF.

The chain links TRBV25-1 to TRBJ1-5; D possibly corresponds to TRBD1 (5 bases). Per germline, CDR1 MGHDK and CDR2 SYGVNS. The V end lost 0 bases, the J end lost 6 bases, and 6 bases lay between the germline ends. The CDR3 has 13 residues. CDR3 coding DNA: TGTGCCAGCAGTGAATACAGGGTTCAGCCCCAGCATTTT. Protein sequence: CASSEYRVQPQHF.

The genes are TRBV7-2 and TRBJ2-4; D gene uncertain. CDR3 length: 13 residues. Germline lookup yields CDR1 SGHTA and CDR2 FQGNSA. The V and J ends lost 3 bases and 0 bases respectively, with 3 bases between them. For the CDR3, the DNA is TGTGCCAGCAGCTTCAGAGCCAAAAACATTCAGTACTTC. Translation: CASSFRAKNIQYF.

The J gene is TRBJ2-7, the V gene TRBV29-1, with 11 bases lining up with TRBD2. CDR1 SQVTM and CDR2 ANQGSEA come from the germline V gene. The CDR3 covers 15 residues. The J segment lost 5 bases and the V segment lost 4 bases, leaving 10 bases of the junction unmatched. CDR3 in amino acids: CSVGLAGPGIDEQYF. The CDR3 nucleotides read TGCAGCGTTGGACTAGCGGGACCCGGGATCGACGAGCAGTACTTC.

The chain uses TRBV30 and TRBJ1-4; D uncertain. With 2 bases removed from V and 7 bases from J, the gap between germline ends came to 11 bases. Looked up from germline, CDR1 is GTSNPN and CDR2 is SVGIG (reference sequence). CDR3 length: 13 residues. In DNA, the CDR3 is TGTGCCTGGAGTAGGGAGGGATCTGAAAAACTGTTTTTT. It is translated as CAWSREGSEKLFF.

The chain combines TRBV7-5 with TRBJ2-5; no DNA check was done on the table's D call, TRBD1. TRBV7-5 is classified as a pseudogene. The CDR3 runs to 13 residues. CDR3 loop: CAKGDTGWETQYF. The DNA for the CDR3 is TGTGCCAAGGGGGACACCGGTTGGGAGACCCAGTACTTC.

This chain joins TRBV7-2 and TRBJ2-2; D may be TRBD1 (5 bases). This CDR3 has 14 amino acids. In germline, CDR1 is SGHTA, CDR2 FQGNSA. Trimming stripped 2 bases from V and 9 bases from J, with 13 bases between. CDR3 residues: CASSLRGPGRELFF. CDR3 DNA sequence: TGTGCCAGCAGCTTAAGGGGTCCTGGGCGGGAGCTGTTTTTT.

The J gene is TRBJ2-5, the V gene TRBV28; D perhaps matches TRBD1 (6 bases). Trimming stripped 5 bases from V and 12 bases from J, with 13 bases between. Germline loops: CDR1 MDHEN, CDR2 SYDVKM. CDR3 length equals 11 residues. The CDR3 loop reads CASSGRDKEYF. The CDR3 DNA follows: TGTGCCAGCAGTGGCCGGGACAAAGAGTACTTC.

The V and J genes are TRBV5-8 and TRBJ2-5, with 9 bases identical to TRBD1. The V gene's germline CDR1 is SGHTS and CDR2 YDEGEE. The CDR3 totals 16 residues. J was trimmed by 6 bases and V by 3 bases; bases with no gene match: 12. This CDR3 reads CASSYPGTGKQKTQYF. The CDR3 coding sequence is TGTGCCAGCAGCTATCCCGGGACAGGGAAACAAAAGACCCAGTACTTC.

The chain combines TRBV4-2 with TRBJ2-6; D gene uncertain. The CDR3 spans 18 residues. Looked up from germline, CDR1 is LGHNA and CDR2 is YNFKEQ. V was shortened by 1 base and J by 0 bases, with 13 bases between the two germline ends. CDR3: CASSQVGTAVSGANVLTF. In DNA form, the CDR3 reads TGTGCCAGCAGCCAAGTCGGTACAGCCGTCTCTGGGGCCAACGTCCTGACTTTC.

The CDR3 DNA is TGCGCCAGCAGTACCCAGGGGGTTGGAAACACCATATATTTT. It specifies CASSTQGVGNTIYF. The rearrangement uses TRBV10-1 and TRBJ1-3; 7 positions match TRBD1. V lost 5 bases and J lost 3; bases outside the gene matches: 4. The CDR3 totals 14 residues. From germline, CDR1 is WNHNN and CDR2 SYGVQD (reference sequence).

This clone was detected only a few times. The chain employs TRBV18 and TRBJ1-5; D is uncertain. The CDR3 is made up of 16 amino acids. Trimming pared 5 bases from V and 0 bases from J, leaving 14 bases between. The germline V gene encodes CDR1 KGHSH and CDR2 LQKENI. The CDR3: CASSSFEEDSNQPQHF. CDR3 coding DNA: TGTGCCAGCTCATCTTTTGAGGAAGATAGCAATCAGCCCCAGCATTTT.

The rearrangement joins TRBV6-5 to TRBJ2-3; 8 nucleotides agree with TRBD2. Trimming cost V 6 bases and J 0 bases; bases outside gene matches: 5. The CDR3 sequence is 15 residues long. Germline V gene data show CDR1 as MNHEY and CDR2 as SVGAGI. Written as DNA, the CDR3 is TGTGCCAGCAGCGAGCGGGGGCATAGCACAGATACGCAGTATTTT. Its protein is CASSERGHSTDTQYF.

In DNA, the CDR3 is TGTGCCAGCAGCTTCTTACCGGGACAGGGTTCGAACACCGGGGAGCTGTTTTTT. Amino acid sequence: CASSFLPGQGSNTGELFF. This chain joins TRBV7-9 and TRBJ2-2, with TRBD1 matching 9 bases. CDR3 length: 18 amino acids. Germline V gives CDR1 SEHNR, CDR2 FQNEAQ (reference sequence). The trim removed 3 bases at V and 0 bases at J, leaving 8 bases unmatched.